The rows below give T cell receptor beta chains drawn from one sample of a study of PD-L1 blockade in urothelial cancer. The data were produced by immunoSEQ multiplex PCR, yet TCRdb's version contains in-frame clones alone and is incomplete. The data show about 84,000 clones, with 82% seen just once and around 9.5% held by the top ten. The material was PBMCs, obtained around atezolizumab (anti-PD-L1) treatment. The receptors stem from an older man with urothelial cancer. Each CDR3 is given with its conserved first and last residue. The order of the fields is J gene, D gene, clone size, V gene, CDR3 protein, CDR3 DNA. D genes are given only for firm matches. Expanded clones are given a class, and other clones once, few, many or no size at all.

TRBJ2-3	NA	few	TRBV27	CASTPGTFSTDTQYF	TGTGCCAGTACCCCCGGGACTTTCAGCACAGATACGCAGTATTTT
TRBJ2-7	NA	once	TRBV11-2	CASSLLETAPNEQYF	TGTGCCAGCAGCTTATTGGAAACAGCCCCCAACGAGCAGTACTTC
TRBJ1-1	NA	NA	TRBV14	CASSQAGTWEAAFF	TGTGCCAGCAGCCAAGCGGGAACATGGGAGGCAGCTTTCTTT
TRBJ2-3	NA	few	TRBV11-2	CASRPGGTDTQYF	TGTGCCAGCAGACCCGGGGGCACAGATACGCAGTATTTT
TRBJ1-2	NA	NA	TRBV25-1	CASSDQVSSYGYTF	TGTGCCAGCAGTGATCAGGTTTCCAGCTATGGCTACACCTTC
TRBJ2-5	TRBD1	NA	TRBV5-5	CASSWRQGGETQYF	TGTGCCAGCAGCTGGCGACAGGGGGGAGAGACCCAGTACTTC
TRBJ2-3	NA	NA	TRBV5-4	CASSRGSPAESTDTQYF	TGTGCCAGCAGCCGAGGATCCCCAGCGGAAAGCACAGATACGCAGTATTTT
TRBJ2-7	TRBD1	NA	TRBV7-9	CASSLTLTGVHEQYF	TGTGCCAGCAGCTTAACCCTAACAGGGGTCCACGAGCAGTACTTC
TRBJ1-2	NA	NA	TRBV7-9	CASSLDSGYGYTF	TGTGCCAGCAGCTTAGATTCGGGATATGGCTACACCTTC
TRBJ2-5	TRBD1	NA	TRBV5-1	CASSLQGALGQETQYF	TGCGCCAGCAGCTTACAGGGGGCGCTGGGACAAGAGACCCAGTACTTC
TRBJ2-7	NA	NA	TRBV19	CASTSAGLYEQYF	TGTGCGAGTACGTCAGCAGGGCTTTACGAGCAGTACTTC
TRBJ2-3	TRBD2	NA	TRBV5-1	CASSLSSGATDTQYF	TGCGCCAGCAGCTTGTCGAGCGGGGCCACAGATACGCAGTATTTT
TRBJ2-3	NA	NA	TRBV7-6	CASSSRRAGLITDTQYF	TGTGCCAGCAGCTCTAGAAGAGCGGGCCTTATCACAGATACGCAGTATTTT
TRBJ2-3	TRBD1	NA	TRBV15	CATSNRGQDTQYF	TGTGCCACCAGCAACAGGGGGCAAGATACGCAGTATTTT
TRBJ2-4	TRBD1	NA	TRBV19	CASSDTGAIQYF	TGTGCCAGTAGTGACACAGGGGCCATTCAGTACTTC
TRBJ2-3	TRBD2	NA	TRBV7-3	CASSLSRGVSDTQYF	TGTGCCAGCAGCTTAAGCCGGGGGGTCTCAGATACGCAGTATTTT
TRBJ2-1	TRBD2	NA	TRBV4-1	CASSLRVRGGAASYNEQFF	TGCGCCAGCAGCCTCAGGGTACGCGGGGGAGCCGCCTCCTACAATGAGCAGTTCTTC
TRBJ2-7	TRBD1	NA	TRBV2	CASQTGGPPYEQYF	TGTGCCAGCCAGACAGGGGGCCCCCCCTACGAGCAGTACTTC
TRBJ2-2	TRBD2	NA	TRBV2	CASSDGRGGPGELFF	TGTGCCAGCAGTGATGGGAGGGGCGGTCCCGGGGAGCTGTTTTTT
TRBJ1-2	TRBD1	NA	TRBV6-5	CASSVGQEDGYTF	TGTGCCAGCAGTGTGGGACAGGAGGATGGCTACACCTTC
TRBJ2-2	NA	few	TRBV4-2	CASSQDRGTGELFF	TGTGCCAGCAGCCAAGATCGGGGGACCGGGGAGCTGTTTTTT
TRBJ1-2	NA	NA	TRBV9	CASSPPGGGLYGGYTF	TGTGCCAGCAGCCCCCCCGGCGGGGGATTGTACGGTGGCTACACCTTC
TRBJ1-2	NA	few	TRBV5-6	CASSSPREDTF	TGTGCCAGCAGCTCACCCCGCGAGGACACCTTC
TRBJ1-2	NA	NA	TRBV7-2	CASSLDTGTTGYTF	TGTGCCAGCAGCTTAGATACAGGAACTACGGGCTACACCTTC
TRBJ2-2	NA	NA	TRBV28	CASTSGNTGELFF	TGTGCCAGCACCTCGGGTAACACCGGGGAGCTGTTTTTT
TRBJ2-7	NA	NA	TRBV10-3	CAISSGPVSEQYF	TGTGCCATCAGTAGCGGTCCCGTATCGGAGCAGTACTTC
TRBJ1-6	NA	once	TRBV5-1	CASSLDTTGYSPLHF	TGCGCCAGCAGCTTGGATACAACCGGGTATTCACCCCTCCACTTT
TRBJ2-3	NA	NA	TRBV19	CASSPREGDTDTQYF	TGTGCCAGTAGTCCGCGAGAGGGGGATACAGATACGCAGTATTTT
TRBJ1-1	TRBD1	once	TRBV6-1	CASSEGQLNTEAFF	TGTGCCAGCAGTGAGGGACAGCTGAACACTGAAGCTTTCTTT
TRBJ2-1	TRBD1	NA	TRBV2	CASSSRGQGAGGSYNEQFF	TGTGCCAGCAGTAGTCGGGGACAGGGGGCGGGGGGCTCCTACAATGAGCAGTTCTTC
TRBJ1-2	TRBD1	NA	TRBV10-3	CAIRETGGSYGYTF	TGTGCCATCAGGGAAACAGGGGGGTCCTATGGCTACACCTTC
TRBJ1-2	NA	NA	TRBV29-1	CSVRQDLNYGYTF	TGCAGCGTTAGACAAGACCTAAACTATGGCTACACCTTC
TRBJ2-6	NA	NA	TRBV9	CASSQITGTGANVLTF	TGTGCCAGCAGCCAAATAACAGGGACTGGGGCCAACGTCCTGACTTTC
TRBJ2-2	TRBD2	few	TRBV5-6	CASSLGLAGVMTGELFF	TGTGCCAGCAGCTTGGGACTAGCGGGGGTGATGACCGGGGAGCTGTTTTTT
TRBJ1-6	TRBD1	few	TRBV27	CASSPWGQRNSPLHF	TGTGCCAGCAGTCCGTGGGGACAGCGGAATTCACCCCTCCACTTT
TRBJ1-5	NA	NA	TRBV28	CASSLGRGNQPQHF	TGTGCCAGCAGTTTGGGGAGGGGCAATCAGCCCCAGCATTTT
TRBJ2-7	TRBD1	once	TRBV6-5	CASSILQGSSYEQYF	TGTGCCAGCAGTATCTTACAGGGGTCCTCCTACGAGCAGTACTTC
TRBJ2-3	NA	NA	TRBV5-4	CASSLVTTSTDTQYF	TGTGCCAGCAGCTTGGTCACTACAAGCACAGATACGCAGTATTTT
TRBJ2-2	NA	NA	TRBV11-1	CASRRGGTGKTGELFF	TGTGCCAGCCGACGGGGGGGGACAGGGAAGACCGGGGAGCTGTTTTTT
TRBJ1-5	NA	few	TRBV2	CASRWGTISNQPQHF	TGTGCCAGCAGGTGGGGGACAATCAGCAATCAGCCCCAGCATTTT
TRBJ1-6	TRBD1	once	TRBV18	CASSPTGSENSPLHF	TGTGCCAGCTCCCCGACAGGGTCGGAGAATTCACCCCTCCACTTT
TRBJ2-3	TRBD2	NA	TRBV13	CASSLRTSGDISTDTQYF	TGTGCCAGCAGCCTCCGGACTAGCGGGGATATTAGCACAGATACGCAGTATTTT
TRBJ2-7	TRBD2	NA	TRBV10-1	CASSRGLAGEQYF	TGCGCCAGCAGTAGGGGACTAGCGGGCGAGCAGTACTTC
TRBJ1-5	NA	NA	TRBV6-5	CASRGARGNQPQHF	TGTGCCAGTCGGGGGGCACGAGGAAATCAGCCCCAGCATTTT
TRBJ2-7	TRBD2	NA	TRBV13	CASRAGAYEQYF	TGTGCCAGCAGGGCGGGGGCCTACGAGCAGTACTTC
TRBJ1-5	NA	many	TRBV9	CASSVDGAGQPQHF	TGTGCCAGCAGCGTAGATGGGGCAGGTCAGCCCCAGCATTTT
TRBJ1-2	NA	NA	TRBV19	CASSIGNGYTF	TGTGCCAGTAGTATAGGTAATGGCTACACCTTC
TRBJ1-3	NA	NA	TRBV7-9	CASNPGFLGGVTPGNTIYF	TGTGCCAGCAACCCTGGTTTTTTGGGTGGAGTTACGCCTGGAAACACCATATATTTT
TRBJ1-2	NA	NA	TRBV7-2	CASSLGAGRYGYTF	TGTGCCAGCAGCTTAGGAGCAGGGCGCTATGGCTACACCTTC
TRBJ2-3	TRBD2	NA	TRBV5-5	CASSFGTSKTSTDTQYF	TGTGCCAGCAGCTTTGGGACTAGCAAGACTAGCACAGATACGCAGTATTTT
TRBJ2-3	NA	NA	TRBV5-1	CASSLDSDDTQYF	TGCGCCAGCAGCTTGGACAGTGATGATACGCAGTATTTT
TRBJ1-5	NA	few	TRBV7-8	CASSLRGGIGNQPQHF	TGTGCCAGCAGCTTAAGGGGGGGGATAGGCAATCAGCCCCAGCATTTT
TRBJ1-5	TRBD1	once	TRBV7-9	CASSRQGAGQPQHF	TGTGCCAGCAGCAGACAGGGGGCAGGTCAGCCCCAGCATTTT